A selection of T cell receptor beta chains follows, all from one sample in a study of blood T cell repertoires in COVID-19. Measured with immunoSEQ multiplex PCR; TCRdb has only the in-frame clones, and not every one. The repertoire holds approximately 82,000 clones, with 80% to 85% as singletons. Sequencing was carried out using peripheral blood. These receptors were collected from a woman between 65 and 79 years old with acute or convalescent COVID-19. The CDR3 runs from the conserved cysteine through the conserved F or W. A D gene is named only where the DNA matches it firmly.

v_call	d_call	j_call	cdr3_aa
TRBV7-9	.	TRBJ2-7	CASSEIRGRAGEQYF
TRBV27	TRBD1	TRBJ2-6	CASSLRQGDSSGANVLTF
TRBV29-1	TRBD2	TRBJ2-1	CSAARREGYEQFF
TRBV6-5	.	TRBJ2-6	CASRRGGSGANVLTF
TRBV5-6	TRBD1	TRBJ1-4	CASSLNPRGGNEKLFF
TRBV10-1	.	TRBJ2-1	CASSEYSNEQFF
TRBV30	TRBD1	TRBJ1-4	CAWSEQGRKLFF
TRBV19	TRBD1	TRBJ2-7	CASSIDTTGAYEQYF
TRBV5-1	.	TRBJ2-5	CASSVDGQETQYF
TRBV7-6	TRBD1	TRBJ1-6	CASSLNPGQANSPLHF
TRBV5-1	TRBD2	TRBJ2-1	CASSFLAGQSYNEQFF
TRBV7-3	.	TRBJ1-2	CASSLNEVRSGGYTF
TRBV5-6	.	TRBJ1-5	CASSLVGATNQPQHF
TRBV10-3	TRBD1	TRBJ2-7	CAISGRQGPSYEQYF
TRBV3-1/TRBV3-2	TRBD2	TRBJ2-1	CASSQETGGPVNTYPSNEQFF
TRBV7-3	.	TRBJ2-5	CASSSGQAETQYF
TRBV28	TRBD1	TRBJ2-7	CASSLWDRVIHEQYF
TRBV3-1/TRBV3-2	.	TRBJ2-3	CASSQDQGQGDTQYF
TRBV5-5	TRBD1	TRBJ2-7	CASSRGAGTGVTYEQYF
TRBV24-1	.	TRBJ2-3	CATSDLTGPTDTQYF
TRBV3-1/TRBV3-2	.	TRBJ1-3	CASSDPDSSSGNTIYF
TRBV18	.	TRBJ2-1	CASSPLEHYNEQFF
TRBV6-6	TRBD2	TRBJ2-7	CASSYPGSGRAWEQYF
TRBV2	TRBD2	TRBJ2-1	CASRNPSGSLRVQFF
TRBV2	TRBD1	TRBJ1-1	CASSQDRGLNTEAFF
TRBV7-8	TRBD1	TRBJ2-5	CASSLTRTGQETQYF
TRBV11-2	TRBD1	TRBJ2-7	CASSRSGTGIYEQYF
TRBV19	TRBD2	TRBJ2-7	CASSIGGGSSGRAYEQYF
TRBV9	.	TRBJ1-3	CASSITQGSPGNTIYF